Following are 20 T cell receptor beta chains from one sample sequenced in a study of T cells in Graves' hyperthyroidism and ophthalmopathy. Using RNA transcripts as the source, TCR beta CDR3 regions were amplified. With the HTBI primer set, the TCR CDR3 went through a first round of RT-PCR. TCRdb itself ran the multiplex PCR reads through MiXCR, one entry per CDR3 protein. The repertoire consists of hundreds of thousands of distinct CDR3 sequences, with under 25% occurring once and the leading ten covering around a third. Sequencing input: blood. Source of these receptors: a man aged 30 to 39 with Graves' ophthalmopathy.

The DNA for the CDR3 is TGTGCCAGCTCCAAATGGGGGGCCGGAGGGCTCACAGATACGCAGTATTTT. Protein: CASSKWGAGGLTDTQYF. The rearrangement joins TRBV11-2 to TRBJ2-3; D may correspond to TRBD1 or TRBD2 (6 bases each). The germline gives CDR1 SGHAT, CDR2 FQNNGV. CDR3 size: 17 residues. The V end lost 8 bases, the J end lost 2 bases, and 23 bases lay between the germline ends. Complete variable domain (other parts from reference TRBV11-2 and TRBJ2-3): EAGVAQSPRYKIIEKRQSVAFWCNPISGHATLYWYQQILGQGPKLLIQFQNNGVVDDSQLPKDRFSAERLKGVDSTLKIQPAKLEDSAVYLCASSKWGAGGLTDTQYFGPGTRLTVL.

This clonotype was recorded many times. V usage is TRBV12-3 or TRBV12-4 and J usage is TRBJ2-1; TRBD2 might be the D (5 bases). V was trimmed by 7 bases and J by 4 bases, leaving 14 bases between them. The CDR3 spans 14 residues. In nucleotides, the CDR3 is TGTGCCAGCACCCATCGGGAAGATTACAATGAGCAGTTCTTC. Its protein is CASTHREDYNEQFF.

In this sample, this clonotype turned up a few times. V usage is TRBV11-2 and J usage is TRBJ2-3, with a weak D call TRBD2 (7 bases). Trimming shortened V by 4 bases and J by 3 bases, and 14 bases separated the two germline ends. Germline assignment: CDR1 SGHAT and CDR2 FQNNGV. The CDR3 covers 15 residues. CDR3 amino acids: CASSYRTAGTDTQYF. The CDR3 DNA reads as TGTGCCAGCAGCTACCGGACAGCGGGGACAGATACGCAGTATTTT.

This clonotype was counted between two and nine times. The rearrangement uses TRBV20-1 and TRBJ1-5; a weak D match, TRBD1 (5 bases). The CDR3 has 15 residues. The germline V and J ends were trimmed by 0 bases and 4 bases, with 13 bases remaining between them. Germline V gene data show CDR1 as DFQATT and CDR2 as SNEGSKA (reference sequence). The CDR3 is CSARDKQGGNQPQHF. DNA for the CDR3: TGCAGTGCTAGAGATAAGCAGGGAGGGAATCAGCCCCAGCATTTT.

There are a few counts of this clonotype. CDR3 DNA sequence: TGCGCCAGCTACCCTTCGGGGGCTGGGGCCAACGTCCTGACTTTC. It specifies CASYPSGAGANVLTF. The chain employs TRBV5-1 and TRBJ2-6; perhaps TRBD2 as D (6 bases). This CDR3 has 15 amino acids. Germline V gene lookup returns CDR1 SGHRS and CDR2 YFSETQ. The V and J ends lost 7 bases and 2 bases respectively, with 13 bases between them.

In its sample, this clonotype was seen many times. The chain is built from TRBV7-9 and TRBJ2-1, with D possibly being TRBD1 or TRBD2 (5 bases each). The germline CDR1 and CDR2 sequences are SEHNR and FQNEAQ (reference sequence). The CDR3 totals 14 residues. V lost 4 bases to trimming and J lost 0 bases, with 7 bases between them. The CDR3 reads CASSSGGSYNEQFF. CDR3 DNA: TGTGCCAGCAGCTCTGGGGGCTCCTACAATGAGCAGTTCTTC.

The chain is built from TRBV25-1 and TRBJ1-1, with a tentative D call TRBD1 (6 bases). This CDR3 is 11 amino acids long. The germline CDR1 and CDR2 sequences are MGHDK and SYGVNS. Trimming shortened V by 8 bases and J by 11 bases, and 15 bases separated the two germline ends. The CDR3 here is CASRVGGEAFF. The CDR3 DNA reads TGTGCCAGCCGGGTAGGGGGTGAGGCTTTCTTT.

Written as DNA, the CDR3 is TGCAGTGCTAGAAGCTTGGGACAGGGGACCACTGAAGCTTTCTTT. Its protein product is CSARSLGQGTTEAFF. This chain links TRBV20-1 with TRBJ1-1, with 10 nucleotides matching TRBD1. The CDR3 is made up of 15 amino acids. The V segment lost 2 bases and the J segment 4 bases; nucleotides outside the gene matches: 7. The germline V gene encodes CDR1 DFQATT and CDR2 SNEGSKA (reference sequence).

The CDR3 sequence is CASSWSANTDTQYF. The CDR3 DNA is TGTGCCAGCAGTTGGTCAGCGAACACAGATACGCAGTATTTT. The chain combines TRBV28 with TRBJ2-3; D remains ambiguous. CDR1 MDHEN and CDR2 SYDVKM come from the germline V gene. With 4 bases removed from V and 2 bases from J, the gap between germline ends came to 10 bases. This CDR3 contains 14 residues.

The CDR3 DNA reads TGCAGTGCTAGATTCCCGCGGCGTGGGTCCTACGAGCAGTACTTC. Translation gives CSARFPRRGSYEQYF. J is TRBJ2-7 and V is TRBV20-1, with unresolved D. Germline-derived CDR1 and CDR2 are DFQATT and SNEGSKA (reference sequence). The V end was cut by 2 bases, the J end by 1 base, with 15 bases between. This CDR3 has 15 amino acids.

This clonotype was recorded at least ten times. The chain uses TRBV28 and TRBJ1-2; tentative D call: TRBD1 (5 bases). This CDR3 contains 14 residues. Germline CDR1 and CDR2: MDHEN and SYDVKM. The V gene lost 8 bases and the J gene lost 1 base, with 14 bases spanning the gap. The CDR3 spells CASSSSGLNYGYTF. In nucleotides, the CDR3 is TGTGCCAGCTCCTCCTCGGGGCTTAACTATGGCTACACCTTC.

This rearrangement joins TRBV2 to TRBJ1-2; TRBD1 is a possible D gene (5 bases). The length of the CDR3 is 13 residues. V was cut by 9 bases and J by 4 bases, with 15 bases left in between. Germline V gene sequence: CDR1 SNHLY, CDR2 FYNNEI. CDR3: CARARLDTYGYTF. For the CDR3, the DNA is TGTGCCAGGGCTCGGTTGGACACCTATGGCTACACCTTC.

For this clonotype: This may stem from a read error, because a much larger clone lies one nucleotide away. V is TRBV7-2 and J is TRBJ2-7; D not resolved. V lost 5 bases and J 2 bases, leaving 13 bases between the germline ends. The germline CDR1 and CDR2 sequences are SGHTA and FQGNSA. The CDR3 length is 14 residues. Written as DNA, the CDR3 is TGTGCCAGCAGCCCTAACAACACTGCCTACGAGCAGTACTTC. It specifies CASSPNNTAYEQYF.

This clonotype was observed a handful of times. The chain has TRBV20-1 and TRBJ1-1; D uncertain. The CDR3 totals 11 residues. Trimming pared 4 bases from V and 7 bases from J, leaving 10 bases between. CDR1 is DFQATT, CDR2 SNEGSKA, per germline (reference sequence). This CDR3 reads CSAILDVEAFF. In DNA form, the CDR3 reads TGCAGTGCTATATTGGATGTTGAAGCTTTCTTT.

The chain employs TRBV24-1 and TRBJ2-3; 10 bases match TRBD2. This CDR3 spans 14 amino acids. Looked up from germline, CDR1 is KGHDR and CDR2 is SFDVKD. The junction had 8 bases not matched to a gene; V was cut back by 9 bases and J by 6 bases. The CDR3 coding sequence is TGTGCCACCTTAGCGGGAGGAGACTCCGATACGCAGTATTTT. Translating gives CATLAGGDSDTQYF.

The V gene is TRBV7-9, the J gene TRBJ2-1, with TRBD1 matching 9 bases. Per the germline V gene, CDR1 is SEHNR and CDR2 is FQNEAQ (reference sequence). The CDR3 is made up of 14 amino acids. V was pared by 8 bases and J by 8 bases, with 10 bases of the junction left unmatched. CDR3 protein: CASQLGTGRHEQFF. Here the CDR3 DNA reads TGTGCCAGCCAGCTTGGGACAGGGAGGCATGAGCAGTTCTTC.

V gene TRBV20-1 combines with J gene TRBJ2-3; weak D call: TRBD1 (6 bases). Germline CDR1 is DFQATT and CDR2 is SNEGSKA (reference sequence). The CDR3 is made up of 15 amino acids. Trimming cost V 2 bases and J 4 bases, with 16 bases left between them. DNA for the CDR3: TGCAGTGCTAGACTCCCGGGACATTCGGCAGATACGCAGTATTTT. Translated: CSARLPGHSADTQYF.

This rearrangement joins TRBV2 to TRBJ2-7, with D perhaps matching TRBD1 or TRBD2 (7 bases each). V gave up 3 bases and J gave up 2 bases, with 14 bases separating them. This CDR3 has 15 residues. Per the germline V gene, CDR1 is SNHLY and CDR2 is FYNNEI. CDR3 sequence reads: CASSDSGTAAYEQYF. The CDR3 region has the DNA TGTGCCAGCAGTGACAGCGGGACAGCAGCCTACGAGCAGTACTTC. The variable domain in full, completed from reference TRBV2 and TRBJ2-7, reads EPEVTQTPSHQVTQMGQEVILRCVPISNHLYFYWYRQILGQKVEFLVSFYNNEISEKSEIFDDQFSVERPDGSNFTLKIRSTKLEDSAMYFCASSDSGTAAYEQYFGPGTRLTVT.

The chain has TRBV5-1 and TRBJ1-1; 7 nucleotides align to TRBD1. CDR1 SGHRS and CDR2 YFSETQ come from the germline V gene. The V gene end was trimmed by 2 bases and the J gene end by 1 base; junction bases not matched to a gene: 5. The CDR3 is 15 residues long. This CDR3 is CASSFSGQRNTEAFF. DNA for the CDR3: TGCGCCAGCAGCTTTTCGGGACAGCGGAACACTGAAGCTTTCTTT. Drawing the rest from reference TRBV5-1 and TRBJ1-1, the complete variable domain is KAGVTQTPRYLIKTRGQQVTLSCSPISGHRSVSWYQQTPGQGLQFLFEYFSETQRNKGNFPGRFSGRQFSNSRSEMNVSTLELGDSALYLCASSFSGQRNTEAFFGQGTRLTVV.

This clonotype was detected a few times. This chain joins TRBV4-3 and TRBJ2-1; 8 bases line up with TRBD2. CDR1 is LGHNA, CDR2 YSLEER, per germline. This CDR3 region has 16 residues. V dropped 0 bases and J dropped 7; count of bases not matched to a gene: 8. CDR3 sequence: CASSQDAGGRGNEQFF. DNA for the CDR3: TGCGCCAGCAGCCAAGATGCGGGGGGCCGGGGGAATGAGCAGTTCTTC.